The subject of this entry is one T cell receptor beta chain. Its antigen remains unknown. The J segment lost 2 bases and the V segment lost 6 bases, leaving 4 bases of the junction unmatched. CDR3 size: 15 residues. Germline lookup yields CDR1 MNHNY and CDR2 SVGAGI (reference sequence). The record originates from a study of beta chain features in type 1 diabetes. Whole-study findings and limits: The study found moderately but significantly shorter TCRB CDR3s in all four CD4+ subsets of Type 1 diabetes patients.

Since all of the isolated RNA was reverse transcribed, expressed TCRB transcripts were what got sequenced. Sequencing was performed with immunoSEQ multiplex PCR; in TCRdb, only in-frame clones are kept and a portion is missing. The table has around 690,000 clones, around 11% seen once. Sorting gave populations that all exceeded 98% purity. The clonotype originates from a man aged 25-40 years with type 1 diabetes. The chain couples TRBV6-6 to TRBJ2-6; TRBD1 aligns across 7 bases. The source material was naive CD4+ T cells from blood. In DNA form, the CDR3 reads TGTGCCAGCAGCTATGACAGGGCTGGGGCCAACGTCCTGACTTTC. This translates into CASSYDRAGANVLTF.